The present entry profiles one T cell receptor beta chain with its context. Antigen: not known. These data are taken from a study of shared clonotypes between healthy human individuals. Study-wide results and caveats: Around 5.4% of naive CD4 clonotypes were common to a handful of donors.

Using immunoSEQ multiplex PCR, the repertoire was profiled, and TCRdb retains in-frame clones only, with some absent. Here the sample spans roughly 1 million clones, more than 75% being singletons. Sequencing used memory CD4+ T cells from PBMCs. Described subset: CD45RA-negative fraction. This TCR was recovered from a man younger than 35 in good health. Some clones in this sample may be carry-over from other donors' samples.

In DNA, the CDR3 is TGTGCCACCAGCTCTTACAATGAGCAGTTCTTC. It yields the protein CATSSYNEQFF. The J gene is TRBJ2-1, the V gene TRBV2, with D unclear. V was clipped by 10 bases and J by 4 bases, with 8 bases between them. Germline V gene lookup returns CDR1 SNHLY and CDR2 FYNNEI. The CDR3 totals 11 residues.